One sample yielded the 19 T cell receptor beta chains listed below, sequenced in a study of blood T cell repertoires in COVID-19. Some clones are missing from TCRdb's copy, which holds only in-frame ones; the method was immunoSEQ multiplex PCR. The table includes approximately 350,000 clones, 91% detected once. The source material was peripheral blood. Every receptor here comes from a woman aged 18-29 years who had recovered from COVID-19.

The J gene is TRBJ2-1, the V gene TRBV5-6, with D tentatively TRBD2 (5 bases). CDR1 is SGHDT and CDR2 is YYEEEE in the germline V gene. Trimming took off 0 bases at V and 0 bases at J, with 7 bases between the two ends. This CDR3 has 15 residues. CDR3 loop: CASSLGTSSYNEQFF. CDR3 in DNA: TGTGCCAGCAGCTTGGGTACTAGCTCCTACAATGAGCAGTTCTTC.

This clone turned up a few times. The V call is TRBV4-1, the J call TRBJ1-6; possibly TRBD1 for D (6 bases). V gave up 8 bases and J gave up 5 bases, with 13 bases separating them. The CDR3 loop spans 14 amino acids. Germline V lookup: CDR1 MGHRA, CDR2 YSYEKL. The CDR3 spells CASGLAGDNSPLHF. The CDR3 DNA sequence: TGCGCCAGCGGCCTAGCAGGGGATAATTCACCCCTCCACTTT.

V usage is TRBV9 and J usage is TRBJ2-1; 8 bases are a match to TRBD2. The germline gives CDR1 SGDLS, CDR2 YYNGEE. The CDR3 loop spans 15 amino acids. The V and J ends lost 0 bases and 4 bases, in that order; junction bases with no gene match: 3. The CDR3 loop is CASSVDSGVYNEQFF. In DNA form, the CDR3 reads TGTGCCAGCAGCGTAGATAGCGGGGTGTACAATGAGCAGTTCTTC.

The J gene is TRBJ2-3, the V gene TRBV5-4; 14 positions match TRBD2. Germline assignment: CDR1 SGHNT and CDR2 YYREEE (reference sequence). V was clipped by 3 bases and J by 1 base; unmatched bases: 4. This CDR3 contains 17 residues. The CDR3 loop reads CASSWGLAGVGTDTQYF. The CDR3 DNA reads TGTGCCAGCAGCTGGGGACTAGCGGGAGTCGGCACAGATACGCAGTATTTT.

V gene TRBV5-1 combines with J gene TRBJ1-2; 8 positions agree with TRBD1. This CDR3 comprises 14 residues. Unmatched junction bases numbered 7, after V lost 4 bases and J lost 5 bases. Germline values: CDR1 SGHRS, CDR2 YFSETQ. CDR3 region: CASSIGGTGYGYTF. DNA for the CDR3: TGCGCCAGCAGCATTGGGGGGACAGGATATGGCTACACCTTC.

The CDR3 sequence: CAWSAIAGVAFF. CDR3 in DNA: TGTGCCTGGAGTGCTATAGCAGGGGTAGCTTTCTTT. The chain joins TRBV30 to TRBJ1-1, with TRBD1 as a possible D gene (6 bases). The CDR3 sequence is 12 residues long. The germline gives CDR1 GTSNPN, CDR2 SVGIG (reference sequence). Trimming took 1 base from V and 10 from J, leaving 13 bases between them.

This clone came up once. The gene calls are TRBV12-1 and TRBJ1-2. TRBV12-1 is a recognized pseudogene. CDR3 length: 12 amino acids. The DNA of the CDR3 is TGTGCCAGCAGCTCGACGGGCTATGGCTACACCTTC. Translating gives CASSSTGYGYTF.

The chain has TRBV15 and TRBJ2-2; TRBD2 might be the D (5 bases). This CDR3 comprises 18 residues. Trimming removed 2 bases at V and 1 base at J, with 17 bases between. Germline V gene data show CDR1 as LNHNV and CDR2 as YYDKDF (reference sequence). CDR3 sequence: CATSRFPREGMNTGELFF. The CDR3 DNA follows: TGTGCCACCAGCAGATTCCCGAGGGAAGGGATGAACACCGGGGAGCTGTTTTTT.

This clone was counted only a few times. The chain combines TRBV5-1 with TRBJ2-1; D is possibly TRBD2 (6 bases). Germline lookup yields CDR1 SGHRS and CDR2 YFSETQ. The V and J ends lost 4 bases and 1 base respectively, with 18 bases between them. CDR3 size: 17 residues. Here the CDR3 DNA reads TGCGCCAGCAGCCCCGGACCCCCCGGAGGGTCCTACAATGAGCAGTTCTTC. Translating it yields CASSPGPPGGSYNEQFF.

The chain is built from TRBV9 and TRBJ2-2; the match to TRBD2 covers 10 bases. The J segment lost 2 bases and the V segment lost 4 bases, leaving 5 bases of the junction unmatched. Germline V gives CDR1 SGDLS, CDR2 YYNGEE. The CDR3 has 16 residues. The CDR3 DNA follows: TGTGCCAGCAGCCCTACTAGCGGGATCAACACCGGGGAGCTGTTTTTT. Translating gives CASSPTSGINTGELFF.

The V call is TRBV6-1, the J call TRBJ2-7; 7 bases map to TRBD1. The CDR3 length is 14 residues. The trim removed 2 bases at V and 6 bases at J, leaving 7 bases unmatched. The V gene's germline CDR1 is MNHNS and CDR2 SASEGT. The CDR3 protein is CASSEFDRVSEQYV. CDR3 sequence (DNA): TGTGCCAGCAGTGAATTCGACAGGGTAAGCGAGCAGTACGTC.

V and J are TRBV12-3 or TRBV12-4 and TRBJ1-1; a weak D match, TRBD1 (6 bases). The V and J ends lost 3 bases and 8 bases respectively, with 13 bases between them. This CDR3 has 13 amino acids. For the CDR3, the DNA is TGTGCCAGCAGTTTCACCCAAACAGGGGAAGCTTTCTTT. This gives the protein CASSFTQTGEAFF.

The V and J genes are TRBV2 and TRBJ1-4; D unresolved. The ends were cut back, 3 bases at V and 0 bases at J, with 5 bases in the middle. Germline V lookup: CDR1 SNHLY, CDR2 FYNNEI. CDR3 length: 14 residues. CDR3: CASSEAATNEKLFF. DNA of the CDR3: TGTGCCAGCAGTGAGGCAGCAACTAATGAAAAACTGTTTTTT.

The V call is TRBV9, the J call TRBJ2-3; 12 bases are a match to TRBD2. J gave up 6 bases and V 3 bases, and 11 bases lay outside the gene matches. Per the germline V gene, CDR1 is SGDLS and CDR2 is YYNGEE. The CDR3 covers 17 residues. CDR3 region: CASSAHMTSGRRDTQYF. The DNA for the CDR3 is TGTGCCAGCAGCGCCCATATGACTAGCGGGAGACGCGATACGCAGTATTTT.

The V gene is TRBV11-3, the J gene TRBJ1-2, with a tentative D call TRBD1 (6 bases). This CDR3 comprises 13 residues. V dropped 6 bases and J dropped 4 bases, with 12 bases sitting between them. Germline CDR1 is SGHNT and CDR2 is YENEEA. The CDR3 DNA reads as TGTGCCAGCAGTGCAGGGGCTCGCTATGGCTACACCTTC. It translates to CASSAGARYGYTF.

J is TRBJ1-2 and V is TRBV7-2, with D perhaps matching TRBD1 (6 bases). Germline V gene sequence: CDR1 SGHTA, CDR2 FQGNSA. This CDR3 is built from 16 residues. With 2 bases removed from V and 7 bases from J, the gap between germline ends came to 20 bases. The CDR3 here is CASSLRGRGLTAGYTF. The DNA for the CDR3 is TGTGCCAGCAGCTTACGGGGCAGGGGCTTAACCGCTGGCTACACCTTC.

The chain joins TRBV11-2 to TRBJ2-3; the match to TRBD2 covers 8 bases. CDR1 is SGHAT and CDR2 is FQNNGV in the germline V gene. Trimming cost V 1 base and J 5 bases; bases outside gene matches: 5. The CDR3 spans 15 residues. This CDR3 is CASSLAGGPVDTQYF. CDR3 nucleotide sequence: TGTGCCAGCAGCTTAGCGGGAGGGCCGGTAGATACGCAGTATTTT.

The chain recombines TRBV5-6 with TRBJ2-7; no reliable D call. In germline, CDR1 is SGHDT, CDR2 YYEEEE. Trimming stripped 4 bases from V and 2 bases from J, with 10 bases between. CDR3 length: 13 residues. This CDR3 is CASSAYAAYEQYV. CDR3 nucleotides: TGTGCCAGCAGCGCCTACGCGGCCTACGAGCAGTACGTC.

This chain uses TRBV5-1 with TRBJ2-2, with D tentatively TRBD2 (7 bases). Trimming took 4 bases from V and 5 from J, leaving 18 bases between them. The CDR3 totals 16 residues. Per germline, CDR1 SGHRS and CDR2 YFSETQ. CDR3 coding DNA: TGCGCCAGCAGCCCAGCGGCGGGGGCAATGACCGGGGAGCTGTTTTTT. This codes for CASSPAAGAMTGELFF.